This T cell receptor beta chain was retrieved from a study of blood T cell repertoires in COVID-19. Across the whole study: In each case, the material was cDNA or gDNA derived from T cells, B-cell-depleted T cells, or PBMCs.

The table came from immunoSEQ multiplex PCR; TCRdb's copy has only in-frame clones and leaves some out. The sample carries 70,000 to 100,000 clones, 90% recorded once. Trimming cost V 0 bases and J 5 bases; bases outside gene matches: 3. Germline V CDR1 and CDR2: SGHRS, YFSETQ. The CDR3 length is 15 residues. Material for sequencing was peripheral blood. The sequence derives from a man aged 60-69 years with acute or convalescent COVID-19. The chain links TRBV5-1 to TRBJ2-2; 8 bases align to TRBD2. The CDR3 region is CASSLEGLVTGELFF. CDR3 sequence (DNA): TGCGCCAGCAGCTTGGAGGGACTAGTAACCGGGGAGCTGTTTTTT.